This T cell receptor (beta chain) was documented in a study of Ad26.COV2.S vaccination and SARS-CoV-2 variants. In the study overall: Doses of Ad26.COV2.S were injected into muscle once or twice, 56 days apart.

Comment on this clone: Its cognate antigen is unknown.

Study results and limitations: Participants in the vaccine arm had higher spike-specific TCR breadth; placebo recipients had lower.

Documented treatment: some 20 received Ad26.COV2.S at low or high dose, single or two shots; several received placebo; per-sample allocation not given. The investigators took samples on day 63 after the first vaccine or placebo injection. Germline CDR1 and CDR2: MDHEN and SYDVKM. Trimming took 6 bases from V and 2 from J, leaving 14 bases between them. CDR3 length: 15 residues. Assay used: immunoSEQ multiplex PCR; TCRdb lists only in-frame clones, some missing. The data hold 320,000 or so clones, with roughly 90% observed a single time. The sequence was obtained from a person aged 18-60 years who received the Ad26.COV2.S COVID-19 vaccine or a placebo. Source: peripheral blood, taken in a trial of Ad26.COV2.S vaccine versus placebo. The V call is TRBV28, the J call TRBJ2-1; D is unclear. Written as DNA, the CDR3 is TGTGCCAGCAGATTTATAGAGGCCCCCTACAATGAGCAGTTCTTC. It translates to CASRFIEAPYNEQFF.